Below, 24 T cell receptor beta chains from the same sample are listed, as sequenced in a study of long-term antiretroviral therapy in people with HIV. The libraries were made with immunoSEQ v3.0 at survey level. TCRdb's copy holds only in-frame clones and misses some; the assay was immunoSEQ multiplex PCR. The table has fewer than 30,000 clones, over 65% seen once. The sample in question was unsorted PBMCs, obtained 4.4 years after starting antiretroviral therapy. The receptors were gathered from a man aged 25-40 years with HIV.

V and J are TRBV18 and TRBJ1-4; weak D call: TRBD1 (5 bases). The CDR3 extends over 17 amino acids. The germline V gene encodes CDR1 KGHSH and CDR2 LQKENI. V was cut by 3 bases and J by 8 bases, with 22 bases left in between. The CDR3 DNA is TGTGCCAGCTCACCCCCGCCCACAGGTGGGAGAGGGGAAAAACTGTTTTTT. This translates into CASSPPPTGGRGEKLFF.

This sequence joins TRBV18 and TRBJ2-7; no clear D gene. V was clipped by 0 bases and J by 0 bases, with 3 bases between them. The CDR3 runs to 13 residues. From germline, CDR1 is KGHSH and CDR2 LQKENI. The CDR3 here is CASSPPSSYEQYF. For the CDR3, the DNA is TGTGCCAGCTCACCACCGAGCTCCTACGAGCAGTACTTC.

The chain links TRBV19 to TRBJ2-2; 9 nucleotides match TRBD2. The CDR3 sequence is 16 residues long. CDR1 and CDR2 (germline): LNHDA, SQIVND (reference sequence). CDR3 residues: CAANRRGGSFSGELFF. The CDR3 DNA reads TGTGCTGCCAATAGGCGGGGGGGATCCTTCTCCGGGGAGCTGTTTTTT.

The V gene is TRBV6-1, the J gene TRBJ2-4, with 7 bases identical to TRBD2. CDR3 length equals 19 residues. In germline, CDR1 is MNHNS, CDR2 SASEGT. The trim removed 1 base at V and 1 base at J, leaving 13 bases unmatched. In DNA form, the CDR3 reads TGTGCCAGCAGTGAAGGTGCGGGAGCGGCCCCTGGGGCCAAAAACATTCAGTACTTC. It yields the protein CASSEGAGAAPGAKNIQYF.

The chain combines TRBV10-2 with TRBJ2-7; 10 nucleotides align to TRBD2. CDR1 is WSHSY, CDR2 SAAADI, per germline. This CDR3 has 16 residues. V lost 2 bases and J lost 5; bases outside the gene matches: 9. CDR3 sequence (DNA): TGCGCCAGCAGTGAGATAGCGGGGGGTTTATATGACGAGCAGTACTTC. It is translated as CASSEIAGGLYDEQYF.

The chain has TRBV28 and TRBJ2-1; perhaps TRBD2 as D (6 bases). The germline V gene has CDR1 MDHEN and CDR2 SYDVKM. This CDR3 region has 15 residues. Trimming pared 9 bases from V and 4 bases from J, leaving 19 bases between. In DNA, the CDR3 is TGTGCCAGTACCACGCGGGAAAGGTGGTACAATGAGCAGTTCTTC. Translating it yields CASTTRERWYNEQFF.

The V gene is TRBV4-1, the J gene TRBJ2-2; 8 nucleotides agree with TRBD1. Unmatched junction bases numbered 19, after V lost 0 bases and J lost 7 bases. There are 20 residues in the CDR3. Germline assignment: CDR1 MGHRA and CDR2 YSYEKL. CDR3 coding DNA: TGCGCCAGCAGCCAAGATAAGGCCAGGGGGCGCTCCCCCCCCCGCGGGGAGCTGTTTTTT. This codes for CASSQDKARGRSPPRGELFF.

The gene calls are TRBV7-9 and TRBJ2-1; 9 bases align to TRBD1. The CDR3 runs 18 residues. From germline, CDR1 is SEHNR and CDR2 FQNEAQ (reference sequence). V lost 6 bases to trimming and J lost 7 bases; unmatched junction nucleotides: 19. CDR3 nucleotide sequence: TGTGCCAGCAGGCTACAGGGGGCGAGGATCCGGTCTAGTAATGAGCAGTTCTTC. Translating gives CASRLQGARIRSSNEQFF.

In DNA form, the CDR3 reads TGCAGCGGCCGACTTGACCAGAACACTGAAGCTTTCTTT. This sequence encodes CSGRLDQNTEAFF. The chain recombines TRBV29-1 with TRBJ1-1; D unresolved. Germline-derived CDR1 and CDR2 are SQVTM and ANQGSEA. The CDR3 extends over 13 amino acids. Trimming stripped 7 bases from V and 1 base from J, with 13 bases between.

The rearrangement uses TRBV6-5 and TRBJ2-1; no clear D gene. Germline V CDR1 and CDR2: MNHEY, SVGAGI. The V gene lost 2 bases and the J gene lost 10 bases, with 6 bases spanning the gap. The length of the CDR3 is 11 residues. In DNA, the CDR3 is TGTGCCAGCAGTTACCTTGGGGAGCAGTTCTTC. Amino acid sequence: CASSYLGEQFF.

The CDR3 loop reads CASSLSDRASYEQYF. The CDR3 region has the DNA TGTGCCAGCAGTTTATCGGACAGGGCCTCCTACGAGCAGTACTTC. The chain carries TRBV27 and TRBJ2-7; 8 bases are shared with TRBD1. CDR1 MNHEY and CDR2 SMNVEV come from the germline V gene (reference sequence). The CDR3 spans 15 residues. V shed 0 bases, J shed 0 bases, and the junction held 1 base outside the gene matches.

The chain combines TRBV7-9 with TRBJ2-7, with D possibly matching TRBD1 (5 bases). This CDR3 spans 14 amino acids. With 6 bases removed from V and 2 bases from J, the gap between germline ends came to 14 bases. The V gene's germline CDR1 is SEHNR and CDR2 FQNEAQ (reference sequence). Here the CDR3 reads CASSLVTGPYEQYF. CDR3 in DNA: TGTGCCAGCAGTTTGGTAACAGGACCCTACGAGCAGTACTTC.

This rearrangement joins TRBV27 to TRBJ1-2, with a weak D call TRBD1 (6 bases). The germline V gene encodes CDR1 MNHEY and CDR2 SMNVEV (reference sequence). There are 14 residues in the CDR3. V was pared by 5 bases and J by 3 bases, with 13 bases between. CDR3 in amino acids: CASSLTGTYYGYTF. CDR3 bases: TGTGCCAGCAGTCTCACAGGGACTTACTATGGCTACACCTTC.

The CDR3 sequence: CASSQDGEGLNTEAFF. The CDR3 region has the DNA TGTGCCAGCAGCCAAGATGGAGAGGGCTTGAACACTGAAGCTTTCTTT. The chain is built from TRBV14 and TRBJ1-1, with unresolved D. The V end lost 0 bases, the J end lost 0 bases, and 11 bases lay between the germline ends. The CDR3 consists of 16 residues. Germline V gene lookup returns CDR1 SGHDN and CDR2 FVKESK. Variable domain in full (rest from reference TRBV14 and TRBJ1-1): EAGVTQFPSHSVIEKGQTVTLRCDPISGHDNLYWYRRVMGKEIKFLLHFVKESKQDESGMPNNRFLAERTGGTYSTLKVQPAELEDSGVYFCASSQDGEGLNTEAFFGQGTRLTVV.

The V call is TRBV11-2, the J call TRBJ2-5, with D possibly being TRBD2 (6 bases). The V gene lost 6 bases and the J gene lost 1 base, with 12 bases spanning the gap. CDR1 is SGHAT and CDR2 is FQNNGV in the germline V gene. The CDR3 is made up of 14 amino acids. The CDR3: CASRSPGSQETQYF. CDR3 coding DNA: TGTGCCAGCAGATCACCCGGGAGCCAAGAGACCCAGTACTTC.

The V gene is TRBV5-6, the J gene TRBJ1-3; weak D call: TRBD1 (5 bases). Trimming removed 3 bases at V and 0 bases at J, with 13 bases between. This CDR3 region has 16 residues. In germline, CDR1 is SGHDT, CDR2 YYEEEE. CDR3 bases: TGTGCCAGCAGCTGGGGCGGCAGGGCCTCTGGAAACACCATATATTTT. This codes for CASSWGGRASGNTIYF.

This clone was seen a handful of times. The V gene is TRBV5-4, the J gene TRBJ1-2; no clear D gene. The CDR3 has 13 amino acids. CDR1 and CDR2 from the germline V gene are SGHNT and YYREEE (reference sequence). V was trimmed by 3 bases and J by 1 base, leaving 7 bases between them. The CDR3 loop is CASSSQINYGYTF. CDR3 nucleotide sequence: TGTGCCAGCAGCTCCCAGATTAACTATGGCTACACCTTC.

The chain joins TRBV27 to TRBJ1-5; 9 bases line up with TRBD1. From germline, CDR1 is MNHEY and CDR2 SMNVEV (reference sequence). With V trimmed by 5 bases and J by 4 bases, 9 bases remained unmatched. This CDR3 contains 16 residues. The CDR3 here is CASSHSGQGWNQPQHF. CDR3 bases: TGTGCCAGCAGTCACTCGGGACAGGGTTGGAATCAGCCCCAGCATTTT.

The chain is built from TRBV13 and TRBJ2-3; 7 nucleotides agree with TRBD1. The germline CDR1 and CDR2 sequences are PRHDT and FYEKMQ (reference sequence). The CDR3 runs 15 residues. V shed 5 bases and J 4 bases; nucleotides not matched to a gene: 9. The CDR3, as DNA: TGTGCCAGCAGCACGGGACAGATAGATGCAGATACGCAGTATTTT. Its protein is CASSTGQIDADTQYF. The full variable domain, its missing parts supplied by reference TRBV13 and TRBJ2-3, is AAGVIQSPRHLIKEKRETATLKCYPIPRHDTVYWYQQGPGQDPQFLISFYEKMQSDKGSIPDRFSAQQFSDYHSELNMSSLELGDSALYFCASSTGQIDADTQYFGPGTRLTVL.

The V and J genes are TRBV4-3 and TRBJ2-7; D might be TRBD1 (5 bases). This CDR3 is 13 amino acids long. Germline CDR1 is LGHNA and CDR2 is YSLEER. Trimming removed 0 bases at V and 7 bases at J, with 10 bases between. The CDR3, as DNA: TGCGCCAGCAGCCAAGACCAGGGAAGGGAGCAGTACTTC. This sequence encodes CASSQDQGREQYF.

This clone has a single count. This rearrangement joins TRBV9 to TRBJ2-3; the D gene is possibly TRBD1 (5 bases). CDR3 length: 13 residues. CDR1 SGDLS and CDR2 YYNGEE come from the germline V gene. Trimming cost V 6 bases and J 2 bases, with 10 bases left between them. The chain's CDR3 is CASTPGATDTQYF. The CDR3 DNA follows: TGTGCCAGCACCCCTGGGGCCACAGATACGCAGTATTTT.

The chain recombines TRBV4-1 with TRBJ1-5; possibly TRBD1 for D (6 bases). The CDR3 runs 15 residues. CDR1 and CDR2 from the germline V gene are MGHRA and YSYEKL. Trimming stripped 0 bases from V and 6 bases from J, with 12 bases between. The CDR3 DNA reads TGCGCCAGCAGCCAAGAGGGACATCCGGCTCAGCCCCAGCATTTT. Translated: CASSQEGHPAQPQHF.

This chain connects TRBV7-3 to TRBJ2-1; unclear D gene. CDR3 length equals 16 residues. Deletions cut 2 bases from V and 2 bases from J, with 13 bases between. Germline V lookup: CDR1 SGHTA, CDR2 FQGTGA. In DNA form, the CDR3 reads TGTGCCAGCAGCTTACGCGGCGGCCTCACCTACAATGAGCAGTTCTTC. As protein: CASSLRGGLTYNEQFF.

CDR3 loop: CASSVAENPNYEQYF. In nucleotides, the CDR3 is TGTGCCAGCAGCGTAGCGGAGAACCCGAACTACGAGCAGTACTTC. The chain has TRBV9 and TRBJ2-7; D not resolved. In germline, CDR1 is SGDLS, CDR2 YYNGEE. V lost 0 bases, J lost 3 bases, and 13 bases lay in between. The CDR3 runs 15 residues. Variable domain in full (rest from reference TRBV9 and TRBJ2-7): DSGVTQTPKHLITATGQRVTLRCSPRSGDLSVYWYQQSLDQGLQFLIQYYNGEERAKGNILERFSAQQFPDLHSELNLSSLELGDSALYFCASSVAENPNYEQYFGPGTRLTVT.